This passage covers 5 T cell receptor beta chains from one sample sequenced in a study of cytomegalovirus exposure and HLA in healthy donors. Primers for the PCR totalled 60 Vbeta and 13 Jbeta. The assay was immunoSEQ multiplex PCR, and TCRdb's table has in-frame clones only and misses some. Found here are over 120,000 clones, roughly 10% of them singletons; the top ten hold roughly 2%. The sequencing input was PBMCs. The receptors here all came from a man in his forties or fifties in good health and CMV-seronegative.

The rearrangement links TRBV27 to TRBJ2-5; 10 bases line up with TRBD1. The germline CDR1 and CDR2 sequences are MNHEY and SMNVEV (reference sequence). CDR3 size: 16 residues. After removal of 5 bases from V and 1 base from J, the junction contained 7 bases not matched to a gene. The chain's CDR3 is CASSPGTGEPQETQYF. The CDR3 DNA sequence: TGTGCCAGCAGTCCAGGGACAGGGGAACCCCAAGAGACCCAGTACTTC.

This clone was observed a few times. The chain links TRBV6-5 to TRBJ1-3; D is unresolved. Trimming took 2 bases from V and 5 from J, leaving 16 bases between them. Germline CDR1 reads MNHEY; CDR2 reads SVGAGI. The CDR3 totals 16 residues. CDR3 sequence reads: CASSYILGGPRNTIYF. The CDR3 nucleotides read TGTGCCAGCAGTTACATCCTCGGTGGTCCGCGAAACACCATATATTTT.

This clone was seen a handful of times. The rearrangement joins TRBV18 to TRBJ2-7, with a tentative D call TRBD1 (6 bases). V was trimmed by 5 bases and J by 4 bases, leaving 15 bases between them. CDR1 KGHSH and CDR2 LQKENI come from the germline V gene. The CDR3 is made up of 14 amino acids. The CDR3 sequence: CASSADRDDYEQYF. The CDR3 DNA is TGTGCCAGCTCAGCGGACAGAGACGATTACGAGCAGTACTTC.

This clone was detected a few times. The chain employs TRBV7-2 and TRBJ2-3, with TRBD2 identical over 9 bases. CDR1 is SGHTA and CDR2 is FQGNSA in the germline V gene. CDR3 length: 15 residues. V lost 5 bases and J lost 2; bases outside the gene matches: 5. CDR3 residues: CASSPRLAATDTQYF. The CDR3 DNA is TGTGCCAGCAGCCCTCGACTAGCGGCCACAGATACGCAGTATTTT.

This clone has only a few counts. The CDR3 is CAWSLGGSGNTIYF. CDR3 coding DNA: TGTGCCTGGAGTCTGGGGGGCTCTGGAAACACCATATATTTT. This chain uses TRBV30 with TRBJ1-3, with TRBD1 as a possible D gene (5 bases). The V gene lost 2 bases and the J gene lost 0 bases, with 8 bases spanning the gap. The CDR3 is 14 amino acids. In germline, CDR1 is GTSNPN, CDR2 SVGIG (reference sequence).